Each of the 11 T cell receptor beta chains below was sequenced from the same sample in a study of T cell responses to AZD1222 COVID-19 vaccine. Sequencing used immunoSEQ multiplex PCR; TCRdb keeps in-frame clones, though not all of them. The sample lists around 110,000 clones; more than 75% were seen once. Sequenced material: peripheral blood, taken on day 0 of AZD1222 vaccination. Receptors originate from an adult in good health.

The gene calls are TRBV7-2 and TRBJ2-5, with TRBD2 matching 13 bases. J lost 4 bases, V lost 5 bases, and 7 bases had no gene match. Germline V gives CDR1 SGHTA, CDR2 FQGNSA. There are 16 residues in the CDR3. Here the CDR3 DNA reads TGTGCCAGCAGCCCAAGGACTAGCGGGGGAGGAGAGACCCAGTACTTC. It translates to CASSPRTSGGGETQYF.

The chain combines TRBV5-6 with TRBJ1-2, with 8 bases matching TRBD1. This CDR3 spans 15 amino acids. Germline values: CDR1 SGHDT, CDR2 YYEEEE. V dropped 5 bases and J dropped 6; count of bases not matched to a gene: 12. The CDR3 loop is CASRSPTGGRNGYTF. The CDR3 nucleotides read TGTGCCAGCAGGTCCCCTACAGGGGGAAGAAATGGCTACACCTTC.

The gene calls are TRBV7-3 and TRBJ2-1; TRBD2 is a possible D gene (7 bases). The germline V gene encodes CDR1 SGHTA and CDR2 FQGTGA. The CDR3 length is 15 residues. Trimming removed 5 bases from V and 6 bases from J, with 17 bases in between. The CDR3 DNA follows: TGTGCCAGCAGCCGCCACCGGGGGGCTGGCAATGAGCAGTTCTTC. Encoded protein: CASSRHRGAGNEQFF. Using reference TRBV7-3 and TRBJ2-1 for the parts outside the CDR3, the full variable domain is GAGVSQTPSNKVTEKGKYVELRCDPISGHTALYWYRQSLGQGPEFLIYFQGTGAADDSGLPNDRFFAVRPEGSVSTLKIQRTERGDSAVYLCASSRHRGAGNEQFFGPGTRLTVL.

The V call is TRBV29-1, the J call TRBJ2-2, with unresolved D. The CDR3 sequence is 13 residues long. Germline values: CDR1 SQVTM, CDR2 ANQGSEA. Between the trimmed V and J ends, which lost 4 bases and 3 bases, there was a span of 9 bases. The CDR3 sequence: CSVAGPDTGELFF. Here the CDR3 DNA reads TGCAGCGTTGCCGGACCGGACACCGGGGAGCTGTTTTTT.

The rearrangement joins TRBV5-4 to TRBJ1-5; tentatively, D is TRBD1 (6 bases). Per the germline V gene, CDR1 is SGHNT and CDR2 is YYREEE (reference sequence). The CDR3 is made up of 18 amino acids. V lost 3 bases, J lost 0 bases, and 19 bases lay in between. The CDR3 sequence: CASSSGTFPIYSNQPQHF. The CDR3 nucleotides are TGTGCCAGCAGCTCCGGGACATTCCCTATATATAGCAATCAGCCCCAGCATTTT.

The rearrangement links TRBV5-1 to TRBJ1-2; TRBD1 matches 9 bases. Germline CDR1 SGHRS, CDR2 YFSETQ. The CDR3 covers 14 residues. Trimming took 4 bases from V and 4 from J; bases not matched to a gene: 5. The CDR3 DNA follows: TGCGCCAGCAGCCCGGGACAGGGTGGCTATGGCTACACCTTC. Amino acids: CASSPGQGGYGYTF.

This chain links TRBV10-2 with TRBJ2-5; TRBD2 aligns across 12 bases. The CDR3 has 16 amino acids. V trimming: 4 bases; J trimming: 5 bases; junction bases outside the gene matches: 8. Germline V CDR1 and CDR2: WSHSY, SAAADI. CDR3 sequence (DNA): TGCGCCAGCAGTGGCCGACTAGCGGGGGCTGGGGAGACCCAGTACTTC. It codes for CASSGRLAGAGETQYF.

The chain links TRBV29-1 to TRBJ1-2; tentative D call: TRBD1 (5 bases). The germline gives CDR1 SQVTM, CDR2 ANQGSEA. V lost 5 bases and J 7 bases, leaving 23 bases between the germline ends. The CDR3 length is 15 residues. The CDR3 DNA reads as TGCAGCGTTTATATGGCCGACGGGGCGGATTTTGGCTACACCTTC. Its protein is CSVYMADGADFGYTF. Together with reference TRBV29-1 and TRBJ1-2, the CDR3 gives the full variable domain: SAVISQKPSRDICQRGTSLTIQCQVDSQVTMMFWYRQQPGQSLTLIATANQGSEATYESGFVIDKFPISRPNLTFSTLTVSNMSPEDSSIYLCSVYMADGADFGYTFGSGTRLTVV.

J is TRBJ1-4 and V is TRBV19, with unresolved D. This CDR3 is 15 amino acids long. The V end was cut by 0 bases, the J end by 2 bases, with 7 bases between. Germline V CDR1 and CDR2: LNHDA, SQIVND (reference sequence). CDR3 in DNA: TGTGCCAGTAGTATAGATGGGTGGACTAATGAAAAACTGTTTTTT. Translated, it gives CASSIDGWTNEKLFF.

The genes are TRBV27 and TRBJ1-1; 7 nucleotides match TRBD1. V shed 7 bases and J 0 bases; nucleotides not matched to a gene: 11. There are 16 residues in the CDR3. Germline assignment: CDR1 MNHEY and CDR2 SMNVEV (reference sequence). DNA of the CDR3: TGTGCCAGCAAACTTTACAGGGGACGCATGAACACTGAAGCTTTCTTT. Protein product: CASKLYRGRMNTEAFF.

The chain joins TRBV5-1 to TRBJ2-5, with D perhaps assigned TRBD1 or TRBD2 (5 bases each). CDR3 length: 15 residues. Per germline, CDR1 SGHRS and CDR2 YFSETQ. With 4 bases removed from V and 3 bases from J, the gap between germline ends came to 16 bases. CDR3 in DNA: TGCGCCAGCAGCACCTGGGGCGGACTCAAAGAGACCCAGTACTTC. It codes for CASSTWGGLKETQYF.